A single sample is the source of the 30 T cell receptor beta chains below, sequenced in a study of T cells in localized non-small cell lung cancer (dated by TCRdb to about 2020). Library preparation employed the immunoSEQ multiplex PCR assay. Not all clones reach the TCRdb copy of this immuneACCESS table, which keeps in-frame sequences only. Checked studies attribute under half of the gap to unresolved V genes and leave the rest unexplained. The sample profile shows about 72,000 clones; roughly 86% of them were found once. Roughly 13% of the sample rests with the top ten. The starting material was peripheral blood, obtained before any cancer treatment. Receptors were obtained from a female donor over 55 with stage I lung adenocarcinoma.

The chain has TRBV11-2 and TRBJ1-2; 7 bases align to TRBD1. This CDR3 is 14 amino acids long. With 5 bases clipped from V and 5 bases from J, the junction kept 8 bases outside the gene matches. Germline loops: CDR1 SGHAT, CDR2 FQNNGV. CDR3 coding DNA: TGTGCCAGCAGCCGGGACAGCGTCGGGTATGGCTACACCTTC. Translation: CASSRDSVGYGYTF.

The CDR3: CASSSPFRPAYNEQFF. DNA for the CDR3: TGTGCCAGCAGTTCCCCGTTCAGGCCAGCCTACAATGAGCAGTTCTTC. The chain has TRBV11-3 and TRBJ2-1; D is unresolved. Germline V CDR1 and CDR2: SGHNT, YENEEA. This CDR3 has 16 residues. Trimming removed 6 bases from V and 2 bases from J, with 17 bases in between.

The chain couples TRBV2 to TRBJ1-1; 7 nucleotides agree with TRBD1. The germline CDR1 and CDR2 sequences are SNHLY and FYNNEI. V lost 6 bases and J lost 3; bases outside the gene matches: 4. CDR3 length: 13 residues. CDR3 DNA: TGTGCCAGCAGATACAGGGGAGACACTGAAGCTTTCTTT. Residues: CASRYRGDTEAFF.

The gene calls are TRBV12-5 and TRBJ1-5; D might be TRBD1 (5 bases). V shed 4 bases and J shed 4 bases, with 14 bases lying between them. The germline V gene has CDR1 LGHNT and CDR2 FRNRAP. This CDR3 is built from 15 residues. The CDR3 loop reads CASGSRDGKNQPQHF. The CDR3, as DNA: TGTGCTAGTGGTTCCCGGGACGGTAAAAATCAGCCCCAGCATTTT.

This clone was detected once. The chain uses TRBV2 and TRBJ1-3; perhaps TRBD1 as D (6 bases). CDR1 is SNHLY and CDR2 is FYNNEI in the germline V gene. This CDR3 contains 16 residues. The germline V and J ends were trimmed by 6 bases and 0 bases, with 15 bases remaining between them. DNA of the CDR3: TGTGCCAGCAGATCCGGGACATCCTACTCTGGAAACACCATATATTTT. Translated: CASRSGTSYSGNTIYF.

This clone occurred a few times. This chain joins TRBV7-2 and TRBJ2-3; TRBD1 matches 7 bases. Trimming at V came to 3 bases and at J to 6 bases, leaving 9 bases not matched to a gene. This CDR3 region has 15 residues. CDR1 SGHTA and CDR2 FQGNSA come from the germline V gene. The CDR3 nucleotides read TGTGCCAGCAGCTTTAAGACAGGGACCTGGGATACGCAGTATTTT. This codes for CASSFKTGTWDTQYF.

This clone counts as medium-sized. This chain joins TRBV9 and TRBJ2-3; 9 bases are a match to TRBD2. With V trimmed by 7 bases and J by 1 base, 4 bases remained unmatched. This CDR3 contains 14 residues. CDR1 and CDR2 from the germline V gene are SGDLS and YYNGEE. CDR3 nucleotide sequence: TGTGCCAGCGGTCCTAGCGGGGGCACAGATACGCAGTATTTT. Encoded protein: CASGPSGGTDTQYF.

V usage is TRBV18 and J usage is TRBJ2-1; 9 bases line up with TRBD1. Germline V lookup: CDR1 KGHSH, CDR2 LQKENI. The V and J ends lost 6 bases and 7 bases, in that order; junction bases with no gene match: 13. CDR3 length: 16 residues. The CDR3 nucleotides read TGTGCCAGCTCGGCCGGACAGGGGCAGGTTAGGAATGAGCAGTTCTTC. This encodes CASSAGQGQVRNEQFF.

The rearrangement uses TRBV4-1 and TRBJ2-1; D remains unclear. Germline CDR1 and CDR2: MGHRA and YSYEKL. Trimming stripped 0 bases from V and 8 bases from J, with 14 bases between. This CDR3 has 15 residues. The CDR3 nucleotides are TGCGCCAGCAGCCAAGATAGCCGGCGGAGCGATGAGCAGTTCTTC. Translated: CASSQDSRRSDEQFF.

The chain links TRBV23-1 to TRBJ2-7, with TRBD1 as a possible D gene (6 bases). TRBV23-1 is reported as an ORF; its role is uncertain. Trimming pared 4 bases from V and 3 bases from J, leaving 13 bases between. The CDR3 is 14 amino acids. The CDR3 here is CASSRAGTSYEQYF. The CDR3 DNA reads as TGCGCCAGCAGTCGCGCCGGGACAAGCTACGAGCAGTACTTC.

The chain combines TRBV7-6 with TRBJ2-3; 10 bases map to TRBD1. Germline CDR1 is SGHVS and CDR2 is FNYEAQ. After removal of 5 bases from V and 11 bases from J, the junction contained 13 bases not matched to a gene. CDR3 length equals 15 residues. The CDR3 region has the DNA TGTGCCAGCAGCCCGGACAGGGGGATTGACTTGGAGCAGTATTTT. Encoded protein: CASSPDRGIDLEQYF.

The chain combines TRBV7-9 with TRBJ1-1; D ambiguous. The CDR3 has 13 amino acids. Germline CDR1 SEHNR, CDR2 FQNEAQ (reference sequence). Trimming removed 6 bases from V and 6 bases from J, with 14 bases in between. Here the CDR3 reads CASSPRPEAEAFF. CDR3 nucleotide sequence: TGTGCCAGCAGTCCCCGACCCGAGGCTGAAGCTTTCTTT.

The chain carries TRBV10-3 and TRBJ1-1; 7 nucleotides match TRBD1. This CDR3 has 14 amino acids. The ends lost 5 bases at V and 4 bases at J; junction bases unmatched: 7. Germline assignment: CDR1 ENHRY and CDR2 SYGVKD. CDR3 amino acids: CAISRQGKGTEAFF. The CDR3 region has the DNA TGTGCCATCAGTCGACAGGGCAAAGGCACTGAAGCTTTCTTT.

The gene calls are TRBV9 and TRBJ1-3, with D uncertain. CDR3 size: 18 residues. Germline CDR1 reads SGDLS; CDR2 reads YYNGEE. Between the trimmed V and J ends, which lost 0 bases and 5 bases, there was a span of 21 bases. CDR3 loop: CASSVEGYDGRVRNTIYF. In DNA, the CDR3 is TGTGCCAGCAGCGTAGAAGGGTACGACGGGAGAGTTAGAAACACCATATATTTT.

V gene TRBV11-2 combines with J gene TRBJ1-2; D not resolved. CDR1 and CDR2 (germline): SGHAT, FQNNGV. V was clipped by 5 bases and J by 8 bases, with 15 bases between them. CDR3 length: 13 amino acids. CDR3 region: CASSQTGYKGYTF. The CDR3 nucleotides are TGTGCCAGCAGCCAGACCGGATACAAGGGCTACACCTTC.

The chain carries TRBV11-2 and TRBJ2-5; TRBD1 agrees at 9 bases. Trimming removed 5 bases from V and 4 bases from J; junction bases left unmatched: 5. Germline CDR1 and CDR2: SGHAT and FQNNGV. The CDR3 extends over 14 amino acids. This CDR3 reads CASSLGTGRETQYF. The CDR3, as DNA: TGTGCCAGCAGCCTGGGGACAGGGAGAGAGACCCAGTACTTC.

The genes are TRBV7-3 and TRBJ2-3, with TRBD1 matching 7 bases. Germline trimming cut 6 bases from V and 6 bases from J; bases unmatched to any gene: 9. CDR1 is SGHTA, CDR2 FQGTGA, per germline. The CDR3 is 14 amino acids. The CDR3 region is CASSGQALGDTQYF. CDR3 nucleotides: TGTGCCAGCAGTGGACAGGCTCTAGGGGATACGCAGTATTTT. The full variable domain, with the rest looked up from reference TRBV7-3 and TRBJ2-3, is GAGVSQTPSNKVTEKGKYVELRCDPISGHTALYWYRQSLGQGPEFLIYFQGTGAADDSGLPNDRFFAVRPEGSVSTLKIQRTERGDSAVYLCASSGQALGDTQYFGPGTRLTVL.

The CDR3 region has the DNA TGTGCCAGCAGCCGAAGGACAGGGGGTCGGGAGACCCAGTACTTC. Translation: CASSRRTGGRETQYF. The chain employs TRBV11-3 and TRBJ2-5, with 10 nucleotides matching TRBD1. Germline V gene sequence: CDR1 SGHNT, CDR2 YENEEA. The CDR3 has 15 residues. Germline trimming cut 5 bases from V and 5 bases from J; bases unmatched to any gene: 8.

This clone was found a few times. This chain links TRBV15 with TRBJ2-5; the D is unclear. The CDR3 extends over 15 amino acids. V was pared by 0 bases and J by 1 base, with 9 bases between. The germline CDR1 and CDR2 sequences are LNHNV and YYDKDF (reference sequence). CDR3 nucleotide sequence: TGTGCCACCAGCAGAGATCCAGCTCCCCAAGAGACCCAGTACTTC. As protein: CATSRDPAPQETQYF.

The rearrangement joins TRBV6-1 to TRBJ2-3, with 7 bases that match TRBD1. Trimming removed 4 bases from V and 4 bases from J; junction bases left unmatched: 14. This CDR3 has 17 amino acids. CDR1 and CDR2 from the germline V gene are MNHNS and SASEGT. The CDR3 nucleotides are TGTGCCAGCAGTGCCTACAGGGGCGGGTCAGTCCCAGATACGCAGTATTTT. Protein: CASSAYRGGSVPDTQYF.

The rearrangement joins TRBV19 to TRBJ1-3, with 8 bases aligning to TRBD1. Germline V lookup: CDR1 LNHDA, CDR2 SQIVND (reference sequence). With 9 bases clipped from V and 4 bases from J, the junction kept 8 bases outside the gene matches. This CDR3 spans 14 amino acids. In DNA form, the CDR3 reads TGTGCCAGCGCAGACAGGGGCTACGGAAACACCATATATTTT. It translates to CASADRGYGNTIYF. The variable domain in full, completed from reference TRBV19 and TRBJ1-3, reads DGGITQSPKYLFRKEGQNVTLSCEQNLNHDAMYWYRQDPGQGLRLIYYSQIVNDFQKGDIAEGYSVSREKKESFPLTVTSAQKNPTAFYLCASADRGYGNTIYFGEGSWLTVV.

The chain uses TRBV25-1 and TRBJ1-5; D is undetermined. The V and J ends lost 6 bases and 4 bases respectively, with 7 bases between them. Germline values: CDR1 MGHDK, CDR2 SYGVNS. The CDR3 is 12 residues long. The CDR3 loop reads CASRGSNQPQHF. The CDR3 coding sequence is TGTGCCAGCAGGGGGTCAAATCAGCCCCAGCATTTT.

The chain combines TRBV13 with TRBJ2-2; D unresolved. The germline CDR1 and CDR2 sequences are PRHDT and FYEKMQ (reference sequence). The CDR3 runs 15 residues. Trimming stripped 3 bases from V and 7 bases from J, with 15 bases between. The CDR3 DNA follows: TGTGCCAGCAGCTTTCCTGGTATCGGCATCGGGGAGCTGTTTTTT. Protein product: CASSFPGIGIGELFF.

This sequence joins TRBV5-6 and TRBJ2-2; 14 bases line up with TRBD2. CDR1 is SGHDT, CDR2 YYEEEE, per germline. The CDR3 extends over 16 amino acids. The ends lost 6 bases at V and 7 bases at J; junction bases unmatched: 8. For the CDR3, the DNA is TGTGCCAGCAACAGACTAGCGGGGGGGCCAAACGGGGAGCTGTTTTTT. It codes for CASNRLAGGPNGELFF.

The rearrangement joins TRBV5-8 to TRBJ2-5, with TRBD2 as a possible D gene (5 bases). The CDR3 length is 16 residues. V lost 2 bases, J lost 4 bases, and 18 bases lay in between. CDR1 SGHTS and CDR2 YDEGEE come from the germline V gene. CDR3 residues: CASSFFLQRKGETQYF. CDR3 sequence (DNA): TGTGCCAGCAGCTTCTTCCTCCAGCGGAAGGGAGAGACCCAGTACTTC.

The CDR3 sequence: CASSPPPSLGTEAFF. CDR3 bases: TGTGCCAGCTCACCACCTCCCTCCCTGGGGACTGAAGCTTTCTTT. The chain recombines TRBV18 with TRBJ1-1, with D unclear. The CDR3 has 15 residues. Germline values: CDR1 KGHSH, CDR2 LQKENI. Trimming pared 0 bases from V and 5 bases from J, leaving 13 bases between.

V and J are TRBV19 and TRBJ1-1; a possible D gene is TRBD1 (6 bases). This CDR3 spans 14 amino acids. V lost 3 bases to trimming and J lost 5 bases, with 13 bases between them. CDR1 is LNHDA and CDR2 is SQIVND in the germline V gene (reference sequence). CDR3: CASSMAGAGTEAFF. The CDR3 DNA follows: TGTGCCAGTAGTATGGCGGGGGCGGGAACTGAAGCTTTCTTT.

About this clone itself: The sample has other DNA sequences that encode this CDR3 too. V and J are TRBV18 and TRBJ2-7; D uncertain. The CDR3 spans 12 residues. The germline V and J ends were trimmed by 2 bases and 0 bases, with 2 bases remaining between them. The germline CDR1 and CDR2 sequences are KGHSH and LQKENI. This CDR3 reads CASSPSSYEQYF. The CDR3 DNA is TGTGCCAGCTCACCAAGCTCCTACGAGCAGTACTTC.

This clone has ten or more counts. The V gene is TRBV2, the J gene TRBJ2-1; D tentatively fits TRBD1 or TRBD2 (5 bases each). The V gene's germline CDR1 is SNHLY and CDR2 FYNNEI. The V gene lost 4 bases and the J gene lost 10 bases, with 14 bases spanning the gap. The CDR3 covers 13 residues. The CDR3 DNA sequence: TGTGCCAGCAGTGGGATGAGGGGAGAGGAGCAGTTCTTC. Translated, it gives CASSGMRGEEQFF.

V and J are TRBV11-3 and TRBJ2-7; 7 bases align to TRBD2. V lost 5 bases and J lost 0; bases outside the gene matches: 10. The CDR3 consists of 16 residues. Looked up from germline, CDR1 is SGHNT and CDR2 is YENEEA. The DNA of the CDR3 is TGTGCCAGCAGCCTGGCCGGGGGGACCCTCTCCTACGAGCAGTACTTC. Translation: CASSLAGGTLSYEQYF.